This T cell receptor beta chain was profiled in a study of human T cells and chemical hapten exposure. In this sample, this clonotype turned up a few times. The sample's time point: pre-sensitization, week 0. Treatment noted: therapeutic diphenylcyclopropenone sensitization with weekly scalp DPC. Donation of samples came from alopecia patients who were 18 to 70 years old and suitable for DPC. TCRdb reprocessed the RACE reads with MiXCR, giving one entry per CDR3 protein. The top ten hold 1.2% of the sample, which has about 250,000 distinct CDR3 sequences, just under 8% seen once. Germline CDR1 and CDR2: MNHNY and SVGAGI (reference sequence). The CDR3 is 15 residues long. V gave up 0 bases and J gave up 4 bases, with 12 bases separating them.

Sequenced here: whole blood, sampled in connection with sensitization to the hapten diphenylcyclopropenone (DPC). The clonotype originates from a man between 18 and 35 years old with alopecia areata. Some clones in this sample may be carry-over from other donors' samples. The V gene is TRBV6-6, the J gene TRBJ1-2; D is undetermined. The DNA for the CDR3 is TGTGCCAGCAGTTACTCGATCAAGTTAAGCTATGGCTACACCTTC. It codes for CASSYSIKLSYGYTF.